A single sample is the source of the 31 T cell receptor beta chains below, sequenced in a study of siplizumab effects on memory and regulatory T cells. The protocol was immunoSEQ multiplex PCR, while the TCRdb copy is restricted to in-frame clones and leaves out a portion. The profile shows some 97,000 clones, over 90% of them singletons. The material sequenced was non-Treg CD4+ T cells sorted from blood. The receptor source for this set is a human donor in good health.

The chain employs TRBV19 and TRBJ1-5, with a weak D call TRBD1 (6 bases). The germline V gene has CDR1 LNHDA and CDR2 SQIVND (reference sequence). The length of the CDR3 is 16 residues. V gave up 6 bases and J gave up 7 bases, with 22 bases separating them. CDR3 sequence (DNA): TGTGCCAGTAGCCCAGGGGCAAGGGTAGGGTGGCAGCCCCAGCATTTT. It specifies CASSPGARVGWQPQHF.

The rearrangement uses TRBV6-5 and TRBJ2-3; 7 bases agree with TRBD2. Germline trimming cut 11 bases from V and 0 bases from J; bases unmatched to any gene: 8. CDR1 is MNHEY, CDR2 SVGAGI, per germline. The CDR3 sequence is 14 residues long. This chain's CDR3 is CAGKRELSTDTQYF. CDR3 bases: TGTGCCGGAAAGCGGGAACTAAGCACAGATACGCAGTATTTT.

The chain couples TRBV10-3 to TRBJ1-3; D is possibly TRBD1 (5 bases). V was pared by 7 bases and J by 0 bases, with 10 bases between. CDR3 length equals 14 residues. Germline V gene lookup returns CDR1 ENHRY and CDR2 SYGVKD. CDR3 residues: CAINDRDSGNTIYF. The CDR3 DNA reads TGTGCCATCAATGACAGAGACTCTGGAAACACCATATATTTT.

The gene calls are TRBV19 and TRBJ1-2; no reliable D call. The CDR3 length is 14 residues. The germline V gene has CDR1 LNHDA and CDR2 SQIVND (reference sequence). V was cut by 3 bases and J by 5 bases, with 13 bases left in between. The CDR3 is CASSIPGYEYGYTF. Here the CDR3 DNA reads TGTGCCAGTAGTATTCCTGGGTATGAATATGGCTACACCTTC.

The chain couples TRBV6-5 to TRBJ2-7, with 7 bases aligning to TRBD1. The V and J ends lost 6 bases and 2 bases, in that order; junction bases with no gene match: 4. Germline CDR1 MNHEY, CDR2 SVGAGI. The CDR3 is made up of 13 amino acids. The CDR3 DNA follows: TGTGCCAGCAGGCCGGGACAGCCCTACGAGCAGTACTTC. Amino acid sequence: CASRPGQPYEQYF.

The V and J genes are TRBV28 and TRBJ2-3; D unclear. This CDR3 is 13 amino acids long. The V gene's germline CDR1 is MDHEN and CDR2 SYDVKM. Trimming took off 1 base at V and 5 bases at J, with 7 bases between the two ends. CDR3 amino acids: CASSLSHGDTQYF. CDR3 coding DNA: TGTGCCAGCAGTTTATCGCATGGAGATACGCAGTATTTT.

This CDR3 is CASSLTAPYEQYF. The CDR3 DNA reads as TGTGCCAGCAGCTTAACAGCCCCCTACGAGCAGTACTTC. The V call is TRBV7-9, the J call TRBJ2-7, with D uncertain. The ends were cut back, 2 bases at V and 2 bases at J, with 7 bases in the middle. This CDR3 has 13 residues. Germline V CDR1 and CDR2: SEHNR, FQNEAQ (reference sequence).

The chain couples TRBV6-5 to TRBJ2-7, with 7 positions matching TRBD1. Germline V gene sequence: CDR1 MNHEY, CDR2 SVGAGI. V shed 5 bases and J 2 bases; nucleotides not matched to a gene: 9. The CDR3 loop spans 15 amino acids. CDR3 DNA: TGTGCCAGCAGTCTATCAGGGGGATCGACCTACGAGCAGTACTTC. It encodes CASSLSGGSTYEQYF.

This clone has a single count. The chain links TRBV5-5 to TRBJ2-4, with TRBD1 as a possible D gene (6 bases). This CDR3 has 15 residues. The V gene lost 1 base and the J gene lost 2 bases, with 10 bases spanning the gap. In germline, CDR1 is SGHKS, CDR2 YYEKEE (reference sequence). CDR3 in amino acids: CASSLTWDTKNIQYF. The CDR3 DNA reads as TGTGCCAGCAGCTTGACATGGGACACCAAAAACATTCAGTACTTC.

V usage is TRBV6-4 and J usage is TRBJ2-7; TRBD2 might be the D (6 bases). Germline loops: CDR1 MRHNA, CDR2 SNTAGT. V lost 4 bases, J lost 3 bases, and 10 bases lay in between. There are 13 residues in the CDR3. CDR3 sequence (DNA): TGTGCCAGCAGTGTTAATAGCGGCTACGAGCAGTACTTC. It codes for CASSVNSGYEQYF.

The chain uses TRBV28 and TRBJ2-7; 7 bases line up with TRBD1. J lost 1 base, V lost 8 bases, and 8 bases had no gene match. Germline V gives CDR1 MDHEN, CDR2 SYDVKM. The CDR3 has 14 residues. The CDR3 here is CASGLDRVSYEQYF. The CDR3 DNA reads as TGTGCCAGCGGCCTTGACAGGGTTTCCTACGAGCAGTACTTC.

V gene TRBV6-1 combines with J gene TRBJ1-3, with TRBD1 matching 7 bases. V gave up 0 bases and J gave up 2 bases; unmatched junction bases: 7. Germline loops: CDR1 MNHNS, CDR2 SASEGT. CDR3 size: 17 residues. CDR3 region: CASSEAGIGQAGNTIYF. The CDR3 coding sequence is TGTGCCAGCAGTGAAGCCGGTATCGGACAGGCTGGAAACACCATATATTTT.

This chain joins TRBV5-1 and TRBJ2-2, with TRBD2 matching over 13 bases. Germline V gene data show CDR1 as SGHRS and CDR2 as YFSETQ. The V segment lost 6 bases and the J segment 6 bases; nucleotides outside the gene matches: 17. The CDR3 loop spans 19 amino acids. CDR3 in amino acids: CASTVGHEGLAGTSGELFF. In DNA, the CDR3 is TGCGCCAGCACTGTAGGACATGAGGGACTAGCGGGAACGTCCGGGGAGCTGTTTTTT.

This clone has just one count. V is TRBV18 and J is TRBJ2-5; D call uncertain. Trimming removed 0 bases from V and 1 base from J, with 9 bases in between. This CDR3 has 15 residues. The germline CDR1 and CDR2 sequences are KGHSH and LQKENI. CDR3 amino acids: CASSPPNRPQETQYF. For the CDR3, the DNA is TGTGCCAGCTCACCACCAAACCGACCCCAAGAGACCCAGTACTTC.

The genes are TRBV5-1 and TRBJ2-1; D remains ambiguous. CDR3 length equals 11 residues. Germline lookup yields CDR1 SGHRS and CDR2 YFSETQ. Trimming removed 2 bases at V and 8 bases at J, with 5 bases between. In nucleotides, the CDR3 is TGCGCCAGCAGCTTAAGGGATGAGCAGTTCTTC. Its protein is CASSLRDEQFF. Drawing the rest from reference TRBV5-1 and TRBJ2-1, the complete variable domain is KAGVTQTPRYLIKTRGQQVTLSCSPISGHRSVSWYQQTPGQGLQFLFEYFSETQRNKGNFPGRFSGRQFSNSRSEMNVSTLELGDSALYLCASSLRDEQFFGPGTRLTVL.

The J gene is TRBJ2-5, the V gene TRBV4-1; D tentatively reads TRBD1 or TRBD2 (5 bases each). Trimming took off 1 base at V and 5 bases at J, with 17 bases between the two ends. The CDR3 covers 16 residues. Germline V gives CDR1 MGHRA, CDR2 YSYEKL. CDR3 protein: CASSQGGTGVRETQYF. CDR3 nucleotide sequence: TGCGCCAGCAGCCAAGGAGGGACGGGTGTGCGGGAGACCCAGTACTTC.

The chain links TRBV20-1 to TRBJ1-5; D unclear. Deletions cut 6 bases from V and 5 bases from J, with 8 bases between. The CDR3 is made up of 11 amino acids. Germline-derived CDR1 and CDR2 are DFQATT and SNEGSKA (reference sequence). CDR3 in amino acids: CSASDDQPQHF. The CDR3 nucleotides are TGCAGTGCCTCCGACGATCAGCCCCAGCATTTT.

The chain combines TRBV6-6 with TRBJ1-5; no firm D call. V was pared by 8 bases and J by 5 bases, with 7 bases between. CDR1 and CDR2 (germline): MNHNY, SVGAGI (reference sequence). The CDR3 totals 11 residues. The CDR3 nucleotides read TGTGCCAGCGCGGCCTATCAGCCCCAGCATTTT. Translated: CASAAYQPQHF.

The chain combines TRBV7-8 with TRBJ2-7; 10 bases line up with TRBD2. From germline, CDR1 is SGHVS and CDR2 FQNEAQ. The CDR3 has 14 amino acids. Trimming cost V 6 bases and J 4 bases; bases outside gene matches: 6. This CDR3 is CASRPSSGRYEQYF. CDR3 DNA sequence: TGTGCCAGCAGGCCTTCTAGCGGGAGATACGAGCAGTACTTC.

The chain couples TRBV5-1 to TRBJ2-1; D is tentatively TRBD1 or TRBD2 (5 bases each). The CDR3 loop spans 14 amino acids. V was pared by 5 bases and J by 7 bases, with 16 bases between. From germline, CDR1 is SGHRS and CDR2 YFSETQ. CDR3 region: CASSREWGMNEQFF. The CDR3 DNA sequence: TGCGCCAGCAGTAGGGAGTGGGGGATGAATGAGCAGTTCTTC.

This chain uses TRBV5-1 with TRBJ2-5, with D possibly matching TRBD2 (5 bases). V shed 0 bases and J shed 2 bases, with 11 bases lying between them. The CDR3 spans 15 residues. Germline CDR1 SGHRS, CDR2 YFSETQ. CDR3 in DNA: TGCGCCAGCAGCTTGGGGTATCGGACTCAAGAGACCCAGTACTTC. Translation gives CASSLGYRTQETQYF.

The chain joins TRBV7-9 to TRBJ2-5, with a tentative D call TRBD2 (8 bases). Germline V gene lookup returns CDR1 SEHNR and CDR2 FQNEAQ (reference sequence). Trimming took off 0 bases at V and 3 bases at J, with 20 bases between the two ends. The CDR3 sequence is 18 residues long. The CDR3 loop is CASSLARGLAGLKETQYF. DNA of the CDR3: TGTGCCAGCAGCTTAGCGAGGGGGCTAGCGGGCCTCAAAGAGACCCAGTACTTC. Full variable domain (outside the CDR3, taken from reference TRBV7-9 and TRBJ2-5): DTGVSQNPRHKITKRGQNVTFRCDPISEHNRLYWYRQTLGQGPEFLTYFQNEAQLEKSRLLSDRFSAERPKGSFSTLEIQRTEQGDSAMYLCASSLARGLAGLKETQYFGPGTRLLVL.

V usage is TRBV11-2 and J usage is TRBJ2-5; D gene unclear. The CDR3 consists of 11 residues. In germline, CDR1 is SGHAT, CDR2 FQNNGV. V lost 0 bases to trimming and J lost 4 bases, with 0 bases between them. CDR3 nucleotide sequence: TGTGCCAGCAGCTTAGAAGAGACCCAGTACTTC. Translating it yields CASSLEETQYF.

The chain's CDR3 is CASSDLGETQYF. CDR3 in DNA: TGCGCCAGCAGTGACCTGGGGGAGACCCAGTACTTC. The chain recombines TRBV10-1 with TRBJ2-5; D is ambiguous. This CDR3 is 12 amino acids long. The V and J ends lost 3 bases and 5 bases respectively, with 7 bases between them. The germline V gene has CDR1 WNHNN and CDR2 SYGVQD (reference sequence).

V is TRBV27 and J is TRBJ2-7, with 9 bases fitting TRBD1. The V gene's germline CDR1 is MNHEY and CDR2 SMNVEV (reference sequence). The CDR3 has 17 residues. The J segment lost 1 base and the V segment lost 5 bases, leaving 12 bases of the junction unmatched. CDR3 in amino acids: CASSPGQGRVRSYEQYF. As DNA, the CDR3 is TGTGCCAGCAGTCCGGGACAGGGCCGTGTTAGGTCCTACGAGCAGTACTTC.

V and J are TRBV27 and TRBJ1-1; a weak D match, TRBD1 (5 bases). Germline CDR1 MNHEY, CDR2 SMNVEV (reference sequence). The CDR3 is made up of 13 amino acids. Deletions cut 4 bases from V and 1 base from J, with 7 bases between. The CDR3 DNA follows: TGTGCCAGCAGTTACGACAGGAACACTGAAGCTTTCTTT. Its protein product is CASSYDRNTEAFF.

The CDR3 sequence is CASSSRQPQHF. In nucleotides, the CDR3 is TGTGCCAGCTCCTCCCGGCAGCCCCAGCATTTT. The gene calls are TRBV6-1 and TRBJ1-5, with D uncertain. Trimming removed 8 bases at V and 7 bases at J, with 9 bases between. Germline V gene lookup returns CDR1 MNHNS and CDR2 SASEGT. This CDR3 contains 11 residues.

The rearrangement links TRBV7-9 to TRBJ1-2; D gene unclear. Per germline, CDR1 SEHNR and CDR2 FQNEAQ (reference sequence). Trimming took 5 bases from V and 1 from J, leaving 14 bases between them. The CDR3 is made up of 15 amino acids. The CDR3 here is CASSLYSAGNYGYTF. CDR3 bases: TGTGCCAGCAGCCTTTATTCTGCGGGTAACTATGGCTACACCTTC.

V is TRBV7-3 and J is TRBJ2-7; D may be TRBD1 or TRBD2 (6 bases each). This CDR3 has 13 amino acids. CDR1 and CDR2 (germline): SGHTA, FQGTGA. Between the trimmed V and J ends, which lost 3 bases and 5 bases, there was a span of 11 bases. The CDR3 DNA reads TGTGCCAGCAGCTTTTCGGGGGCGCACGAGCAGTACTTC. This translates into CASSFSGAHEQYF.

The table lists this clone with a count of one. This sequence joins TRBV5-8 and TRBJ2-7, with 10 nucleotides matching TRBD2. J gave up 7 bases and V 4 bases, and 14 bases lay outside the gene matches. This CDR3 is 16 amino acids long. The germline V gene has CDR1 SGHTS and CDR2 YDEGEE. The CDR3 region is CASSQTGTLAGDEQYF. The CDR3 nucleotides are TGTGCCAGCAGCCAAACGGGGACTCTAGCGGGAGATGAGCAGTACTTC.

The rearrangement joins TRBV10-1 to TRBJ2-5; 10 bases are shared with TRBD1. Germline values: CDR1 WNHNN, CDR2 SYGVQD (reference sequence). The V segment lost 2 bases and the J segment 4 bases; nucleotides outside the gene matches: 4. This CDR3 is 15 amino acids long. CDR3 loop: CASSEDRTGGETQYF. The CDR3 nucleotides are TGCGCCAGCAGTGAGGACCGGACAGGGGGAGAGACCCAGTACTTC.